Each of the 30 T cell receptor beta chains below was sequenced from the same sample in a study of neurological immune-mediated disorders. Via MiXCR, TCRdb re-called the 5' RACE reads, giving one row per CDR3 protein. The table records 90,000 to 150,000 distinct CDR3 sequences, roughly 3.2% of them present only once. The sample comprised PBMCs. These TCRs come from a woman aged 25 to 45 with multiple sclerosis.

This clonotype was observed at least ten times. The rearrangement links TRBV7-6 to TRBJ1-4, with 11 bases lining up with TRBD1. Germline CDR1 reads SGHVS; CDR2 reads FNYEAQ. This CDR3 region has 15 residues. V shed 5 bases and J 7 bases; nucleotides not matched to a gene: 6. CDR3 sequence (DNA): TGTGCCAGCAGCCTAAGCGGGACAGGGGGTGAAAAACTGTTTTTT. Residues: CASSLSGTGGEKLFF.

This clonotype was seen ten or more times. The rearrangement joins TRBV5-5 to TRBJ2-2; D is unresolved. CDR3 size: 15 residues. Between the trimmed V and J ends, which lost 3 bases and 0 bases, there was a span of 9 bases. The V gene's germline CDR1 is SGHKS and CDR2 YYEKEE (reference sequence). The CDR3 is CASSWGIANTGELFF. The CDR3, as DNA: TGTGCCAGCAGCTGGGGAATCGCGAACACCGGGGAGCTGTTTTTT.

This clonotype was counted ten times or more. The chain carries TRBV11-2 and TRBJ2-7; no reliable D call. Trimming pared 0 bases from V and 6 bases from J, leaving 9 bases between. The germline CDR1 and CDR2 sequences are SGHAT and FQNNGV. There are 13 residues in the CDR3. The CDR3 loop is CASSLDALGEQYF. DNA of the CDR3: TGTGCCAGCAGCTTAGATGCCCTCGGCGAGCAGTACTTC.

Ten or more counts support this clonotype. V usage is TRBV5-1 and J usage is TRBJ2-7; 7 bases fit TRBD1. J was trimmed by 5 bases and V by 3 bases; bases with no gene match: 5. CDR1 is SGHRS and CDR2 is YFSETQ in the germline V gene. The CDR3 consists of 13 residues. CDR3 residues: CASSSGGFDEQYF. The CDR3 DNA follows: TGCGCCAGCAGCTCAGGGGGTTTCGACGAGCAGTACTTC.

This clonotype was observed many times. The genes are TRBV7-9 and TRBJ2-1; 9 nucleotides agree with TRBD1. V trimming: 2 bases; J trimming: 7 bases; junction bases outside the gene matches: 3. This CDR3 is built from 14 residues. Germline assignment: CDR1 SEHNR and CDR2 FQNEAQ (reference sequence). This CDR3 is CASSLLTGGNEQFF. The CDR3 DNA is TGTGCCAGCAGCTTATTGACAGGGGGAAATGAGCAGTTCTTC. Variable domain in full (rest from reference TRBV7-9 and TRBJ2-1): DTGVSQNPRHKITKRGQNVTFRCDPISEHNRLYWYRQTLGQGPEFLTYFQNEAQLEKSRLLSDRFSAERPKGSFSTLEIQRTEQGDSAMYLCASSLLTGGNEQFFGPGTRLTVL.

The sample holds many counts of this clonotype. The J gene is TRBJ1-2, the V gene TRBV12-3 or TRBV12-4, with D perhaps matching TRBD1 (5 bases). The CDR3 sequence is 13 residues long. Trimming took off 6 bases at V and 7 bases at J, with 15 bases between the two ends. This CDR3 is CASSPGTVPGYTF. CDR3 coding DNA: TGTGCCAGCAGCCCCGGGACCGTGCCTGGCTACACCTTC.

The CDR3 bases are TGCAGTTTGACTAGCGGGAATACAGATACGCAGTATTTT. It is translated as CSLTSGNTDTQYF. This sequence joins TRBV20-1 and TRBJ2-3; 11 bases are shared with TRBD2. Per germline, CDR1 DFQATT and CDR2 SNEGSKA (reference sequence). V lost 8 bases to trimming and J lost 3 bases; unmatched junction nucleotides: 4. This CDR3 has 13 residues.

This clonotype has a count of ten or more. This rearrangement joins TRBV6-2 or TRBV6-3 to TRBJ2-7; no clear D gene. Looked up from germline, CDR1 is MNHEY and CDR2 is SVGEGT. V was shortened by 6 bases and J by 2 bases, with 14 bases between the two germline ends. This CDR3 is built from 14 residues. The CDR3 protein is CASRWDWGTYEQYF. The CDR3 DNA reads as TGTGCCAGCAGGTGGGATTGGGGAACCTACGAGCAGTACTTC.

This clonotype was picked up many times. This chain connects TRBV4-3 to TRBJ2-1; 13 bases align to TRBD2. Per germline, CDR1 LGHNA and CDR2 YSLEER. With V trimmed by 6 bases and J by 8 bases, 13 bases remained unmatched. This CDR3 comprises 17 residues. This CDR3 is CASRERLAGGLRYEQFF. DNA of the CDR3: TGCGCCAGCAGAGAAAGACTAGCGGGGGGACTAAGATATGAGCAGTTCTTC.

This clonotype was recorded many times. This rearrangement joins TRBV10-3 to TRBJ1-1; D gene uncertain. Per the germline V gene, CDR1 is ENHRY and CDR2 is SYGVKD. The CDR3 is 15 residues long. V lost 0 bases, J lost 1 base, and 9 bases lay in between. The CDR3 bases are TGTGCCATCAGTGAGTCTGGGGAGGGGAACACTGAAGCTTTCTTT. Protein sequence: CAISESGEGNTEAFF.

This clonotype was recorded many times. J is TRBJ1-5 and V is TRBV3-1; tentatively, D is TRBD1 (5 bases). This CDR3 is 15 amino acids long. Trimming took 4 bases from V and 7 from J, leaving 17 bases between them. Looked up from germline, CDR1 is LGHDT and CDR2 is YNNKEL (reference sequence). The CDR3 sequence is CASSPGMGVRQPQHF. The CDR3 region has the DNA TGTGCCAGCAGCCCGGGGATGGGGGTTCGGCAGCCCCAGCATTTT.

This clonotype was counted ten times or more. The chain couples TRBV5-1 to TRBJ2-3; either TRBD1 or TRBD2 may fit D (5 bases each). The CDR3 totals 15 residues. The ends were cut back, 4 bases at V and 0 bases at J, with 12 bases in the middle. Looked up from germline, CDR1 is SGHRS and CDR2 is YFSETQ. The DNA of the CDR3 is TGCGCCAGCAGCCCGGGACCTCTCAGCACAGATACGCAGTATTTT. Its translation is CASSPGPLSTDTQYF.

This clonotype showed up many times. The rearrangement links TRBV6-6 to TRBJ1-1; unclear D gene. Germline CDR1 is MNHNY and CDR2 is SVGAGI (reference sequence). The CDR3 has 13 amino acids. Between the trimmed V and J ends, which lost 2 bases and 4 bases, there was a span of 8 bases. This CDR3 is CASSYGVSTEAFF. CDR3 DNA sequence: TGTGCCAGCAGTTACGGGGTGAGCACTGAAGCTTTCTTT.

V and J are TRBV20-1 and TRBJ2-1; no reliable D call. The germline V gene has CDR1 DFQATT and CDR2 SNEGSKA (reference sequence). Trimming removed 1 base at V and 2 bases at J, with 6 bases between. CDR3 length: 13 residues. The CDR3 DNA reads TGCAGTGCTAGAGTCCAGGCCTACAATGAGCAGTTCTTC. It translates to CSARVQAYNEQFF.

The table lists this clonotype with many counts. The chain uses TRBV20-1 and TRBJ2-1; D uncertain. Per the germline V gene, CDR1 is DFQATT and CDR2 is SNEGSKA (reference sequence). This CDR3 contains 15 residues. V lost 0 bases, J lost 5 bases, and 14 bases lay in between. CDR3 coding DNA: TGCAGTGCTAGAGATAGTGGGTCCGTTAACAATGAGCAGTTCTTC. This gives the protein CSARDSGSVNNEQFF.

In this sample, this clonotype turned up many times. This chain joins TRBV12-3 or TRBV12-4 and TRBJ1-6; unclear D gene. The V end lost 1 base, the J end lost 11 bases, and 3 bases lay between the germline ends. The CDR3 covers 11 residues. This CDR3 is CASSLGTPLHF. The CDR3 bases are TGTGCCAGCAGTTTAGGAACACCCCTCCACTTT.

This clonotype was seen more than once but under ten times. A much larger clonotype is one base distant, so this may be a read error. V is TRBV20-1 and J is TRBJ1-2; D is ambiguous. Trimming took 5 bases from V and 3 from J, leaving 16 bases between them. Per germline, CDR1 DFQATT and CDR2 SNEGSKA (reference sequence). The CDR3 runs to 14 residues. CDR3 nucleotides: TGCAGTGCTCAAACACTCTCTGGGGACTATGGCTACACCTTC. The encoded protein is CSAQTLSGDYGYTF.

This clonotype was observed at least ten times. The rearrangement links TRBV20-1 to TRBJ2-3, with 14 bases lining up with TRBD2. CDR1 and CDR2 from the germline V gene are DFQATT and SNEGSKA (reference sequence). V trimming: 4 bases; J trimming: 2 bases; junction bases outside the gene matches: 8. This CDR3 is built from 17 residues. The DNA of the CDR3 is TGCAGTGCTACGAAGGGGACTAGCGGGGGCCTCACAGATACGCAGTATTTT. Translated, it gives CSATKGTSGGLTDTQYF.

In its sample, this clonotype was seen a few times. One base away lies a much larger clone, so this may be a sequencing read error. The gene calls are TRBV5-1 and TRBJ1-3, with a possible D match to TRBD1 (6 bases). V was shortened by 3 bases and J by 8 bases, with 18 bases between the two germline ends. The CDR3 consists of 15 residues. The germline gives CDR1 SGHRS, CDR2 YFSETQ. The CDR3 DNA follows: TGCGCCAGCAGCTCACCGGGATACCCAGGGGACACCATATATTTT. Translation gives CASSSPGYPGDTIYF.

This clonotype showed up many times. Its ends do not fully match the called genes, so a read error is possible. The chain is built from TRBV20-1 and TRBJ2-7, with D hard to call. The CDR3 sequence is 14 residues long. Germline CDR1 is DFQATT and CDR2 is SNEGSKA (reference sequence). The CDR3 coding sequence is TGCAGTGCCAGAGAAGAATTAATCCCCTACGAGCAGTACTTC. It codes for CSAREELIPYEQYF.

The rearrangement joins TRBV4-3 to TRBJ2-1; D not resolved. The germline V gene encodes CDR1 LGHNA and CDR2 YSLEER. This CDR3 region has 14 residues. The ends were cut back, 0 bases at V and 6 bases at J, with 9 bases in the middle. CDR3 sequence reads: CASSQEGLVNEQFF. The CDR3 nucleotides read TGCGCCAGCAGCCAAGAAGGGCTAGTCAATGAGCAGTTCTTC.

This clonotype was found many times. The rearrangement links TRBV6-5 to TRBJ1-1, with D possibly matching TRBD1 (5 bases). The CDR3 is 14 residues long. Germline CDR1 MNHEY, CDR2 SVGAGI. Between the trimmed V and J ends, which lost 6 bases and 8 bases, there was a span of 19 bases. The CDR3, as DNA: TGTGCCAGCAGCGGGGGTGGCCTATTGCCGGAAGCTTTCTTT. Its translation: CASSGGGLLPEAFF.

In its sample, this clonotype was seen many times. The rearrangement joins TRBV12-3 or TRBV12-4 to TRBJ1-2; the match to TRBD1 covers 11 bases. V shed 8 bases, J shed 3 bases, and the junction held 2 bases outside the gene matches. This CDR3 spans 13 amino acids. The CDR3 DNA reads as TGTGCCAGCGGGGGACAGGGGGACTATGGCTACACCTTC. This translates into CASGGQGDYGYTF.

This clonotype has a count of ten or more. This chain connects TRBV3-1 to TRBJ2-1, with a tentative D call TRBD2 (6 bases). Trimming stripped 1 base from V and 10 bases from J, with 8 bases between. The germline gives CDR1 LGHDT, CDR2 YNNKEL (reference sequence). The CDR3 extends over 12 amino acids. The DNA for the CDR3 is TGTGCCAGCAGCCAAGGGGGAGGCGAGCAGTTCTTC. Protein: CASSQGGGEQFF.

This clonotype was detected many times. The genes are TRBV27 and TRBJ2-7; 7 positions agree with TRBD1. Germline V gene sequence: CDR1 MNHEY, CDR2 SMNVEV (reference sequence). With 2 bases clipped from V and 2 bases from J, the junction kept 0 bases outside the gene matches. The CDR3 length is 13 residues. The CDR3 loop is CASSLQGAYEQYF. The CDR3 DNA sequence: TGTGCCAGCAGTTTACAGGGGGCCTACGAGCAGTACTTC.

This clonotype was seen many times. V and J are TRBV12-3 or TRBV12-4 and TRBJ1-5, with D hard to call. The CDR3 consists of 15 residues. Deletions cut 3 bases from V and 6 bases from J, with 15 bases between. CDR3 nucleotide sequence: TGTGCCAGCAGTTTGATTAATTCGGGTTTTCAGCCCCAGCATTTT. Residues: CASSLINSGFQPQHF.

This clonotype showed up just a few times. The CDR3 nucleotides read TGTGCCAGCAGTTTTAGCTCGACCCTCCGGGACGATTATGGCTACACCTTC. It translates to CASSFSSTLRDDYGYTF. The genes are TRBV12-3 or TRBV12-4 and TRBJ1-2, with a tentative D call TRBD1 (5 bases). There are 17 residues in the CDR3. The germline V and J ends were trimmed by 3 bases and 5 bases, with 22 bases remaining between them.

This clonotype was recorded at least ten times. The chain carries TRBV5-1 and TRBJ2-5; 7 positions match TRBD1. The CDR3 has 14 amino acids. Looked up from germline, CDR1 is SGHRS and CDR2 is YFSETQ. After removal of 4 bases from V and 9 bases from J, the junction contained 12 bases not matched to a gene. The DNA of the CDR3 is TGCGCCAGCAGCACGTCCGGGACAGAAGCGGCCCAGTACTTC. It translates to CASSTSGTEAAQYF.

This clonotype was picked up one time. A single base separates this from a much larger clone, so it may be a read error. V gene TRBV5-1 combines with J gene TRBJ2-5, with D perhaps matching TRBD1 or TRBD2 (5 bases each). The V gene's germline CDR1 is SGHRS and CDR2 YFSETQ. Trimming shortened V by 3 bases and J by 3 bases, and 12 bases separated the two germline ends. The CDR3 is made up of 14 amino acids. The DNA of the CDR3 is TGCGCCAGCAGCTCCCGGGACGGGAAAGAGACCCAGTACTTC. This translates into CASSSRDGKETQYF.

V gene TRBV7-2 combines with J gene TRBJ1-2, with D hard to call. CDR3 length: 13 residues. Germline V CDR1 and CDR2: SGHTA, FQGNSA. Trimming took 5 bases from V and 7 from J, leaving 14 bases between them. In DNA, the CDR3 is TGTGCCAGCAGCAACCCTAGCCCGGGTGGCTACACCTTC. It is translated as CASSNPSPGGYTF.